These 21 T cell receptor beta chains originate from one sample sequenced in a study of vaccination and CD4 T cells after COVID-19 (dated by TCRdb to 2022 to 2024). Library preparation employed PCR. Data came from an Illumina iSeq 100. At the Johns Hopkins FTIC core, DNA from the cultured CD4+ T cells underwent TCR sequencing with the Oncomine TCR Beta short-read assay. In TCRdb, the public reads were trimmed at Q25 with fastp and aligned with MiXCR, with productive beta chains retained. All rows with the same CDR3 protein become a single entry with the most common DNA and genes. This sample lists about 9,000 distinct CDR3 sequences; less than 50% were detected once. Of the sample, around 22% falls within the top ten clones. Sample treatment or condition, as interpreted from the label and publication: roughly ten-day PBMC culture with coronavirus spike peptide pools or control peptides (ViraFEST assay). CD4+ T cells from unexposed donors were collected before the COVID-19 pandemic (2011-2018).

The antigens of these receptors remain unknown. Sequences were obtained from CD4+ T cells from blood, cultured in vitro. The receptors stem from a human donor in good health.

V is TRBV6-1 and J is TRBJ1-4; no clear D. The CDR3 extends over 17 amino acids. V dropped 5 bases and J dropped 5 bases, with 21 bases sitting between them. In germline, CDR1 is MNHNS, CDR2 SASEGT. The CDR3 nucleotides read TGTGCCAGCAGTCCCCGGGCCGGACGCGGGGTCAATGAAAAACTGTTTTTT. Amino acids: CASSPRAGRGVNEKLFF.

This clonotype was seen once. CDR3 amino acids: CASRGGQKTEAFF. The CDR3 nucleotides read TGTGCCAGTAGGGGGGGACAGAAGACTGAAGCTTTCTTT. The chain is built from TRBV19 and TRBJ1-1, with 7 bases that match TRBD1. The CDR3 runs 13 residues. Unmatched junction bases numbered 6, after V lost 6 bases and J lost 5 bases. Germline values: CDR1 LNHDA, CDR2 SQIVND (reference sequence).

There are a few counts of this clonotype. The rearrangement links TRBV6-5 to TRBJ2-7; D gene unclear. V lost 2 bases to trimming and J lost 3 bases, with 8 bases between them. Germline assignment: CDR1 MNHEY and CDR2 SVGAGI. The CDR3 is 13 amino acids. CDR3 sequence (DNA): TGTGCCAGCAGTTACATCCAAAACTACGAGCAGTACTTC. Its protein is CASSYIQNYEQYF.

This clonotype was seen just once. The V gene is TRBV19, the J gene TRBJ2-3; D is undetermined. CDR1 is LNHDA and CDR2 is SQIVND in the germline V gene (reference sequence). The V end lost 0 bases, the J end lost 9 bases, and 16 bases lay between the germline ends. The CDR3 runs to 15 residues. CDR3: CASSIDPDDSTTQYF. The DNA for the CDR3 is TGTGCCAGTAGTATAGATCCCGACGACTCGACCACGCAGTATTTT.

This clonotype was observed a few times. This chain uses TRBV6-1 with TRBJ1-2; possible D gene TRBD1, 6 bases. CDR3 length: 14 amino acids. Germline values: CDR1 MNHNS, CDR2 SASEGT. The V end was cut by 6 bases, the J end by 5 bases, with 16 bases between. CDR3 sequence reads: CASRESGDIYGYTF. DNA for the CDR3: TGTGCCAGCAGGGAAAGTGGGGACATTTATGGCTACACCTTC.

This clonotype was found a few times. J is TRBJ2-2 and V is TRBV7-9; no definite D call. The CDR3 totals 12 residues. V shed 2 bases and J shed 5 bases, with 3 bases lying between them. Germline-derived CDR1 and CDR2 are SEHNR and FQNEAQ (reference sequence). CDR3 in DNA: TGTGCCAGCAGCTTAAGTACCGGGGAGCTGTTTTTT. Encoded protein: CASSLSTGELFF.

The rearrangement uses TRBV27 and TRBJ2-2; D is possibly TRBD2 (6 bases). V lost 4 bases, J lost 4 bases, and 10 bases lay in between. Per germline, CDR1 MNHEY and CDR2 SMNVEV (reference sequence). The CDR3 runs 14 residues. The CDR3 loop is CASSSAGTTGELFF. CDR3 DNA: TGTGCCAGCAGTTCGGCGGGAACCACCGGGGAGCTGTTTTTT.

This clonotype has more than one count but fewer than ten. The chain uses TRBV21-1 and TRBJ2-3. TRBV21-1 is tagged as a pseudogene. This CDR3 has 13 amino acids. CDR3 DNA: TGTGCCAGCAGCAAAGGAGGCACAGATACGCAGTATTTT. Encoded protein: CASSKGGTDTQYF.

This chain joins TRBV21-1 and TRBJ1-4; the DNA was not used to check the table's D call, TRBD1. TRBV21-1 is a pseudogene segment. CDR3 size: 14 residues. CDR3 nucleotides: TGTGCCAGCAGCACCGGGACAGGGGGTGAAAAACTGTTTTTT. Amino acids: CASSTGTGGEKLFF.

This clonotype has more than one count but fewer than ten. V is TRBV20-1 and J is TRBJ1-1, with no clear D. The CDR3 is made up of 15 amino acids. V was trimmed by 5 bases and J by 1 base, leaving 17 bases between them. Germline V gene data show CDR1 as DFQATT and CDR2 as SNEGSKA (reference sequence). CDR3 sequence reads: CSAGGVYPENTEAFF. The CDR3 DNA reads as TGCAGTGCTGGCGGCGTTTACCCGGAGAACACTGAAGCTTTCTTT.

The chain couples TRBV10-3 to TRBJ2-3, with a weak D call TRBD1 (5 bases). CDR1 is ENHRY and CDR2 is SYGVKD in the germline V gene. Deletions cut 4 bases from V and 3 bases from J, with 11 bases between. This CDR3 is built from 14 residues. Written as DNA, the CDR3 is TGTGCCATCAGTGGTAGATCAGGGACAGATACGCAGTATTTT. Translation gives CAISGRSGTDTQYF.

This rearrangement joins TRBV9 to TRBJ2-2, with 10 bases aligning to TRBD2. Trimming removed 3 bases from V and 4 bases from J; junction bases left unmatched: 3. The CDR3 length is 15 residues. Germline CDR1 and CDR2: SGDLS and YYNGEE. The CDR3 nucleotides are TGTGCCAGCAGCGCCGGGACTAGCGTCACCGGGGAGCTGTTTTTT. Translated, it gives CASSAGTSVTGELFF.

The genes are TRBV5-4 and TRBJ1-2; D is uncertain. Germline V gene lookup returns CDR1 SGHNT and CDR2 YYREEE (reference sequence). The CDR3 contains 13 residues. Trimming removed 0 bases from V and 3 bases from J, with 6 bases in between. The CDR3 region has the DNA TGTGCCAGCAGCTTGGCGTTGGACTATGGCTACACCTTC. It yields the protein CASSLALDYGYTF. The variable domain in full, with the rest retrieved from reference TRBV5-4 and TRBJ1-2, is ETGVTQSPTHLIKTRGQQVTLRCSSQSGHNTVSWYQQALGQGPQFIFQYYREEENGRGNFPPRFSGLQFPNYSSELNVNALELDDSALYLCASSLALDYGYTFGSGTRLTVV.

This clonotype turned up a few times. V is TRBV12-3 or TRBV12-4 and J is TRBJ2-5; 9 positions match TRBD1. Trimming cost V 2 bases and J 7 bases; bases outside gene matches: 14. This CDR3 is built from 17 residues. In DNA form, the CDR3 reads TGTGCCAGCAGTTTATTCGGCGGGACAGGGAGCGGTCTGACCCAGTACTTC. Its translation is CASSLFGGTGSGLTQYF.

The rearrangement links TRBV19 to TRBJ2-3; 9 nucleotides align to TRBD1. The trim removed 1 base at V and 4 bases at J, leaving 6 bases unmatched. From germline, CDR1 is LNHDA and CDR2 SQIVND (reference sequence). The CDR3 length is 16 residues. The CDR3, as DNA: TGTGCCAGTAGTATAGGAGAGACAGGGGGGGCAGATACGCAGTATTTT. It translates to CASSIGETGGADTQYF.

The rearrangement joins TRBV9 to TRBJ2-3; 7 bases are shared with TRBD2. CDR3 length: 15 amino acids. V lost 3 bases and J lost 0; bases outside the gene matches: 4. The germline gives CDR1 SGDLS, CDR2 YYNGEE. The CDR3: CASSASGTSTDTQYF. CDR3 in DNA: TGTGCCAGCAGCGCCAGCGGGACTAGCACAGATACGCAGTATTTT.

The gene calls are TRBV21-1 and TRBJ1-6. TRBV21-1 is listed as a pseudogene. The CDR3 has 19 residues. DNA of the CDR3: TGTGCCAGCAGCAACGTCCAGTCGGGGCCCCTCTCCTATAATTCACCCCTCCACTTT. Its translation is CASSNVQSGPLSYNSPLHF.

This clonotype has just a few counts. V is TRBV4-1 and J is TRBJ1-3; D gene uncertain. The ends were cut back, 0 bases at V and 3 bases at J, with 12 bases in the middle. This CDR3 comprises 16 residues. Germline V gene sequence: CDR1 MGHRA, CDR2 YSYEKL. The CDR3 DNA sequence: TGCGCCAGCAGCCAAGAAGTTGCCGGTCATGGAAACACCATATATTTT. Its protein product is CASSQEVAGHGNTIYF.

This clonotype was seen a handful of times. The chain carries TRBV19 and TRBJ2-1; 10 bases map to TRBD2. Germline V gene sequence: CDR1 LNHDA, CDR2 SQIVND (reference sequence). The CDR3 has 17 residues. The ends lost 8 bases at V and 6 bases at J; junction bases unmatched: 16. CDR3 sequence reads: CASGRKEAGGRGNEQFF. Here the CDR3 DNA reads TGTGCCAGTGGTCGGAAGGAAGCGGGAGGGCGGGGCAATGAGCAGTTCTTC.

The rearrangement uses TRBV6-1 and TRBJ1-2; no firm D call. Germline V gene lookup returns CDR1 MNHNS and CDR2 SASEGT. This CDR3 region has 13 residues. The V gene lost 5 bases and the J gene lost 6 bases, with 13 bases spanning the gap. CDR3 loop: CASSPFERNGYTF. The DNA of the CDR3 is TGTGCCAGCAGTCCCTTCGAGAGGAATGGCTACACCTTC.

J is TRBJ2-7 and V is TRBV20-1; 11 bases align to TRBD2. Germline values: CDR1 DFQATT, CDR2 SNEGSKA (reference sequence). J gave up 4 bases and V 3 bases, and 8 bases lay outside the gene matches. The CDR3 length is 15 residues. The CDR3 DNA reads as TGCAGTGCTAGCCCGCTAACTAGCGGGGGTTACGAGCAGTACTTC. Its protein product is CSASPLTSGGYEQYF.